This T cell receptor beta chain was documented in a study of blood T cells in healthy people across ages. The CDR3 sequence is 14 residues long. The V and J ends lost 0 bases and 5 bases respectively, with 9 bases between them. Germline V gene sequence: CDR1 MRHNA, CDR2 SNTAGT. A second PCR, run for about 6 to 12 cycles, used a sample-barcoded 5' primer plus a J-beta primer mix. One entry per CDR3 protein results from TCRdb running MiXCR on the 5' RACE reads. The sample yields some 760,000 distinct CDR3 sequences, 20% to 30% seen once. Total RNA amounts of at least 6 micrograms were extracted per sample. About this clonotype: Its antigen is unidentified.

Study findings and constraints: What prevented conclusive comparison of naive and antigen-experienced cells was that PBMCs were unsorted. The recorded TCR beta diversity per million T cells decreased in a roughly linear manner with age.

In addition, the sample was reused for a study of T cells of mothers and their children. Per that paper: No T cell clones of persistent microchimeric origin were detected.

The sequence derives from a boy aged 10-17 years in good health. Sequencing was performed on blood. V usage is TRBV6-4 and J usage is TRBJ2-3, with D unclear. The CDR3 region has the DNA TGTGCCAGCAGTGACTCGACGGGCGAAGATACGCAGTATTTT. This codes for CASSDSTGEDTQYF.